This TCR beta chain originates from a study of blood T cell repertoires in COVID-19. Study details: Samples representing acute and convalescent COVID-19 were sourced from the United States, Italy and Spain.

Germline lookup yields CDR1 SEHNR and CDR2 FQNEAQ (reference sequence). CDR3 size: 15 residues. V gave up 5 bases and J gave up 0 bases, with 11 bases separating them. In the original analysis: For nucleated cells, counts were estimated from reference gene primer amplification. Profiling relied on immunoSEQ multiplex PCR, and the TCRdb table lists in-frame clones only, not all of them. V and J calls and clone size follow that table, whereas D and trimming were derived from the DNA. The sample includes over 250,000 clones, about 88% of them seen just once. The chain employs TRBV7-9 and TRBJ1-3; D is possibly TRBD1 (5 bases). The origin of this receptor is a woman aged 70 to 79 with COVID-19, enrolled during active disease. The sequencing sample was made of peripheral blood. The CDR3 nucleotides are TGTGCCAGCAGCCGTGACAGCTACTCTGGAAACACCATATATTTT. Amino acids: CASSRDSYSGNTIYF.